This is a list of T cell receptor beta chains from one sample in a study of CD8 T cells in ankylosing spondylitis. One entry per CDR3 protein, called by TCRdb with MiXCR from the 5' RACE reads. The top ten hold around 4.1% of the sample, which has fewer than 200,000 distinct CDR3 sequences, about 20% seen once. Source material: blood, either unsorted or a sorted T cell fraction (not recorded which). Receptors originate from a male donor aged 10-30 years with ankylosing spondylitis or in good health (not recorded which). CDR3s include the opening cysteine and the closing phenylalanine or tryptophan. The D gene is left open where the match is weak. Clone size is given for some rows only: seen once, a few or many times, or a class if the clone is expanded.

V gene	clone size	CDR3 length	D gene	J gene	CDR3 protein	CDR3 DNA
TRBV29-1	many	13	TRBD1	TRBJ2-7	CSVEGQGAYEQYF	TGCAGCGTTGAAGGACAGGGGGCATACGAGCAGTACTTC
TRBV24-1	many	13	.	TRBJ1-1	CATSDRQGTEAFF	TGTGCCACCAGTGACCGTCAGGGCACTGAAGCTTTCTTT
TRBV6-2/TRBV6-3	.	17	TRBD2	TRBJ2-1	CASSSRLSGFYNNEQFF	TGTGCCAGCAGTTCGAGGCTTAGCGGGTTTTACAACAATGAGCAGTTCTTC
TRBV2	many	16	TRBD2	TRBJ2-7	CASSEAFGASGYEQYF	TGTGCCAGCAGTGAAGCGTTTGGAGCTAGCGGATACGAGCAGTACTTC
TRBV20-1	.	14	TRBD1	TRBJ2-7	CSALDRGITYEQYF	TGCAGTGCCCTGGACAGGGGGATTACCTACGAGCAGTACTTC
TRBV20-1	many	11	.	TRBJ2-1	CSASQSIQQFF	TGCAGTGCTAGCCAGTCGATTCAGCAGTTCTTC
TRBV7-2	many	13	.	TRBJ2-3	CASSYRGGDTQYF	TGTGCCAGCAGCTACAGGGGAGGGGATACGCAGTATTTT
TRBV30	.	11	.	TRBJ2-7	CAWFRDYEQYF	TGTGCCTGGTTCAGGGACTACGAGCAGTACTTC
TRBV20-1	.	16	TRBD2	TRBJ2-1	CSARDRLAESYNEQFF	TGCAGTGCTAGAGATCGACTAGCGGAGTCCTACAATGAGCAGTTCTTC
TRBV5-5	many	16	.	TRBJ1-4	CASSRDGDGALEKLFF	TGTGCCAGCAGCCGGGATGGGGACGGAGCTCTTGAAAAACTGTTTTTT
TRBV12-3/TRBV12-4	.	14	.	TRBJ1-1	CASRPNGLIRSAFF	TGTGCCAGCAGACCTAACGGTCTAATCAGGAGTGCTTTCTTT
TRBV20-1	many	16	.	TRBJ1-1	CSARPTGTIHVTEAFF	TGCAGTGCTAGACCGACCGGGACCATACATGTCACTGAAGCTTTCTTT
TRBV19	.	15	TRBD2	TRBJ2-1	CASSRSGLAGNEQFF	TGTGCCAGTAGTAGGTCGGGACTAGCTGGGAATGAGCAGTTCTTC
TRBV12-3/TRBV12-4	.	17	TRBD2	TRBJ2-3	CASSLRSPSGSTDTQYF	TGTGCCAGCAGTTTGAGGAGCCCTAGCGGGAGTACAGATACGCAGTATTTT
TRBV11-3	many	16	.	TRBJ2-4	CASSPRSGGGGNIQYF	TGTGCCAGCAGCCCCCGCTCGGGCGGTGGAGGGAACATTCAGTACTTC
TRBV14	many	16	TRBD2	TRBJ2-1	CASSQDVGRGNNEQFF	TGTGCCAGCAGCCAAGATGTCGGGCGGGGGAACAATGAGCAGTTCTTC
TRBV10-3	many	14	.	TRBJ1-5	CAPPGHPATGPQHF	TGTGCCCCTCCGGGACACCCGGCGACGGGGCCCCAGCATTTT
TRBV29-1	.	11	.	TRBJ2-1	CSVEEGLEQFF	TGCAGCGTTGAGGAGGGATTGGAGCAGTTCTTC
TRBV12-3/TRBV12-4	many	13	.	TRBJ2-1	CASSLDFINEQFF	TGTGCCAGCAGTTTAGATTTCATTAATGAGCAGTTCTTC
TRBV20-1	many	15	.	TRBJ2-1	CSARGGRSPGNEQFF	TGCAGTGCTAGGGGGGGAAGGTCTCCGGGGAATGAGCAGTTCTTC
TRBV28	many	13	.	TRBJ2-1	CASSLFHIDEQFF	TGTGCCAGCAGTTTATTCCATATTGATGAGCAGTTCTTC
TRBV7-9	many	14	.	TRBJ2-2	CASSLEIGTGELFF	TGTGCCAGCAGCTTAGAAATCGGAACCGGGGAGCTGTTTTTT
TRBV19	many	11	TRBD2	TRBJ2-1	CASSLSGSQFF	TGTGCCAGTAGCCTTAGCGGGAGTCAGTTCTTC
TRBV28	many	15	TRBD1	TRBJ2-7	CASNHRDRASYEQYF	TGTGCCAGCAACCACCGGGACAGGGCCTCCTACGAGCAGTACTTC
TRBV4-2	many	13	.	TRBJ2-1	CASSQGGANEQFF	TGTGCCAGCAGCCAAGGGGGTGCGAATGAGCAGTTCTTC
TRBV20-1	many	13	.	TRBJ2-3	CSASRTVTDTQYF	TGCAGTGCTAGTAGGACAGTGACAGATACGCAGTATTTT
TRBV12-3/TRBV12-4	many	14	.	TRBJ2-7	CASSSPPDSYEQYF	TGTGCCAGCAGTTCACCCCCGGATTCCTACGAGCAGTACTTC
TRBV29-1	.	15	TRBD2	TRBJ2-3	CSPLTSGSEADTQYF	TGCAGCCCCCTGACTAGCGGGAGTGAGGCAGATACGCAGTATTTT
TRBV28	many	16	.	TRBJ2-1	CASSLPTQGPYNEQFF	TGTGCCAGCAGTTTACCGACGCAGGGACCCTACAATGAGCAGTTCTTC
TRBV7-2	many	14	.	TRBJ2-4	CASSLAGGGNIQYF	TGTGCCAGCAGCTTAGCGGGGGGCGGAAACATTCAGTACTTC
TRBV11-2	many	13	.	TRBJ2-7	CASSPVVRNEQYF	TGTGCCAGCAGCCCGGTGGTTCGAAACGAGCAGTACTTC
TRBV28	many	12	.	TRBJ1-2	CASSFPGAGYTF	TGTGCCAGCAGTTTTCCCGGGGCGGGCTACACCTTC
TRBV7-9	.	13	.	TRBJ2-5	CASSFREAKTQYF	TGTGCCAGCAGCTTTAGAGAGGCAAAGACCCAGTACTTC
TRBV25-1	many	15	TRBD1	TRBJ2-1	CASSESGQGRNEQFF	TGTGCCAGCAGTGAATCCGGACAGGGGAGAAATGAGCAGTTCTTC
TRBV10-3	many	15	TRBD2	TRBJ2-5	CAISESPSGIETQYF	TGTGCCATCAGTGAGTCGCCTAGCGGGATAGAGACCCAGTACTTC
TRBV7-6	.	16	.	TRBJ2-1	CASSLGGQGVYNEQFF	TGTGCCAGCAGCTTAGGCGGCCAGGGAGTATACAATGAGCAGTTCTTC
TRBV20-1	many	13	.	TRBJ2-1	CSACPSDYNEQFF	TGCAGTGCTTGTCCTAGCGACTACAATGAGCAGTTCTTC
TRBV29-1	.	14	TRBD1	TRBJ2-2	CSVVGQGYTGELFF	TGCAGCGTTGTGGGACAGGGGTACACCGGGGAGCTGTTTTTT
TRBV20-1	once	16	TRBD2	TRBJ2-1	CSARSTLAGGRNEQFF	TGCAGTGCTAGATCCACGCTAGCGGGAGGTCGGAATGAGCAGTTCTTC
TRBV7-3	many	14	.	TRBJ2-1	CASSPGFLDNEQFF	TGTGCCAGCAGCCCAGGATTTTTGGACAATGAGCAGTTCTTC
TRBV9	many	14	.	TRBJ1-1	CASSALRQSTEAFF	TGTGCCAGCAGCGCCCTTAGACAGAGCACTGAAGCTTTCTTT
TRBV6-5	.	13	.	TRBJ2-7	CASSRTVGYEQYF	TGTGCCAGCAGCCGGACGGTGGGCTACGAGCAGTACTTC
TRBV7-8	many	15	TRBD2	TRBJ2-1	CASSPGLAASDEQFF	TGTGCCAGCAGCCCGGGACTAGCGGCCTCTGATGAGCAGTTCTTC
TRBV7-6	many	15	TRBD1	TRBJ2-7	CASSHRDRGPGEQYF	TGTGCCAGCAGCCATCGGGACAGGGGGCCGGGCGAGCAGTACTTC
TRBV10-3	many	15	.	TRBJ2-7	CAISESADSSYEQYF	TGTGCCATCAGTGAGTCGGCGGATAGTTCCTACGAGCAGTACTTC
TRBV18	.	17	TRBD1	TRBJ2-4	CASSPPTGATAADIQYF	TGTGCCAGCTCACCTCCGACAGGGGCAACGGCAGCGGACATTCAGTACTTC
TRBV7-8	many	16	.	TRBJ2-1	CASSPTRLVEDNEQFF	TGTGCCAGCAGCCCAACGCGTTTAGTGGAGGATAATGAGCAGTTCTTC
TRBV28	.	15	.	TRBJ2-7	CASSFSSGGSYEQYF	TGTGCCAGCAGTTTTAGCTCCGGGGGCTCCTACGAGCAGTACTTC
TRBV27	.	14	TRBD1	TRBJ1-5	CASSLTGFNQPQHF	TGTGCCAGCAGTTTGACAGGGTTCAATCAGCCCCAGCATTTT
TRBV12-3/TRBV12-4	many	17	TRBD2	TRBJ2-1	CASSPERASGTYNEQFF	TGTGCCAGCAGTCCAGAGAGGGCTAGCGGGACCTACAATGAGCAGTTCTTC
TRBV11-2	many	14	.	TRBJ1-5	CASSLVTGVGPQHF	TGTGCCAGCAGCTTAGTGACCGGAGTAGGACCCCAGCATTTT
TRBV24-1	many	13	.	TRBJ1-1	CATSLSSSGEAFF	TGTGCCACCAGTTTGTCCTCCTCCGGTGAAGCTTTCTTT
TRBV6-2/TRBV6-3	many	14	.	TRBJ2-5	CASSYSNSQETQYF	TGTGCCAGCAGTTACTCGAACAGCCAAGAGACCCAGTACTTC